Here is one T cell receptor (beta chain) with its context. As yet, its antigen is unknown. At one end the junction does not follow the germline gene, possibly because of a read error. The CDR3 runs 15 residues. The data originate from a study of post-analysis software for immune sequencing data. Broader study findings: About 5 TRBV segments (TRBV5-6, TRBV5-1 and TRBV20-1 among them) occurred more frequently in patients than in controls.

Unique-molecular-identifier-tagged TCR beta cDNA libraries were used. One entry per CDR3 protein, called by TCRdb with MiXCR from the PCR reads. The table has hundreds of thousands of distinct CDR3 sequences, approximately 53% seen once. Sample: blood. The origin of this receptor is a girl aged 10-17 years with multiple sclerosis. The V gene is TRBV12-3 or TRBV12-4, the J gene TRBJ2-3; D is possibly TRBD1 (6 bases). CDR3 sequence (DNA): TGTGCCAGCAGCGAAGGGCTCAGGGGCACGGATACGCAGTATTTT. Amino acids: CASSEGLRGTDTQYF.